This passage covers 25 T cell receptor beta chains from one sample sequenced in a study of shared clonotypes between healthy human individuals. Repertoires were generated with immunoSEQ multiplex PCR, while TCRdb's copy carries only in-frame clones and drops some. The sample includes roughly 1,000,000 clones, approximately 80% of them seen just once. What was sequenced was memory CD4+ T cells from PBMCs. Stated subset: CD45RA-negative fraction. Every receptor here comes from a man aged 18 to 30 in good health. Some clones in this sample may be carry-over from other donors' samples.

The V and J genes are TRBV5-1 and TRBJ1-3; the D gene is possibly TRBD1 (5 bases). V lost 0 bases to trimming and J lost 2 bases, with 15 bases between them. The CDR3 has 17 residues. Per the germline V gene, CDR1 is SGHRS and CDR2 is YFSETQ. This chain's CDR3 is CASSLASGLFPGNTIYF. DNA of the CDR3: TGCGCCAGCAGCTTGGCCTCGGGACTTTTTCCTGGAAACACCATATATTTT.

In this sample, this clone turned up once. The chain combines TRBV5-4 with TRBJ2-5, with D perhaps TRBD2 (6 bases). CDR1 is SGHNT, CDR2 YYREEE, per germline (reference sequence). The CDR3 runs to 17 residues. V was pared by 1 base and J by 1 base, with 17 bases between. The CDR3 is CASSLPPFTGVQETQYF. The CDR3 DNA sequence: TGTGCCAGCAGCTTGCCCCCTTTTACGGGGGTCCAAGAGACCCAGTACTTC.

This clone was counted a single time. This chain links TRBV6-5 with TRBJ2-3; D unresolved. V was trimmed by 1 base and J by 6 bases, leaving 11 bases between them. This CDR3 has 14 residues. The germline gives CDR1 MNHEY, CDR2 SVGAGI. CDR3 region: CASSYFRQIDTQYF. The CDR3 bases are TGTGCCAGCAGTTACTTTCGCCAGATCGATACGCAGTATTTT.

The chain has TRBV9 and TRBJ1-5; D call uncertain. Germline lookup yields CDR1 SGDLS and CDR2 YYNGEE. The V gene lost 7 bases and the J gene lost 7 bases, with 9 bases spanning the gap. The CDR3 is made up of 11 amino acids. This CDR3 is CASGDLQPQHF. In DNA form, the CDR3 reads TGTGCCAGCGGGGATCTCCAGCCCCAGCATTTT.

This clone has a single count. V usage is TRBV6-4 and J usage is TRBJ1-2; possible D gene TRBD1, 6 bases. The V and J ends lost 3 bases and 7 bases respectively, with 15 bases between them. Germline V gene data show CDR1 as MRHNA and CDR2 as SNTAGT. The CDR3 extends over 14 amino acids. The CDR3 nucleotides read TGTGCCAGCAGTGAAAATGCAGGGGAGCGTGGCTACACCTTC. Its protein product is CASSENAGERGYTF.

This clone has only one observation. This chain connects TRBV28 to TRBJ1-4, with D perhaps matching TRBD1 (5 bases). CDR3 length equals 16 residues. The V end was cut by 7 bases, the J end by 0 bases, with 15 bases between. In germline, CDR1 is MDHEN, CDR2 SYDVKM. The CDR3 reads CASTMGGAATNEKLFF. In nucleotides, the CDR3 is TGTGCCAGCACCATGGGGGGAGCTGCAACTAATGAAAAACTGTTTTTT.

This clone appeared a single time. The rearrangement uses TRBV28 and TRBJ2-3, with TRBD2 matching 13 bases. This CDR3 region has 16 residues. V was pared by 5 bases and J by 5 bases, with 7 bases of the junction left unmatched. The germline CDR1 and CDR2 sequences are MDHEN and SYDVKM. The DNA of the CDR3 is TGTGCCAGCAGTCCAGGACTAGCGGGAGTAAGAGATACGCAGTATTTT. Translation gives CASSPGLAGVRDTQYF.

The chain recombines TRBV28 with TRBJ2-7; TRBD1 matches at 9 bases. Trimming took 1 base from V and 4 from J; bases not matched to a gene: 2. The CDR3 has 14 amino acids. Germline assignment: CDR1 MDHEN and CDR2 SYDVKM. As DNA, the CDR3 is TGTGCCAGCAGTTTATCCGGGACAGGGTACGAGCAGTACTTC. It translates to CASSLSGTGYEQYF.

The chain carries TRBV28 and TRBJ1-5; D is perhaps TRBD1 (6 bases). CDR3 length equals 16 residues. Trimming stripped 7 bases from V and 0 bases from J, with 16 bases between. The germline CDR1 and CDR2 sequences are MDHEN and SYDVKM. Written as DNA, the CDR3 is TGTGCCAGCACCGGATGGACAGAATTTAGCAATCAGCCCCAGCATTTT. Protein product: CASTGWTEFSNQPQHF.

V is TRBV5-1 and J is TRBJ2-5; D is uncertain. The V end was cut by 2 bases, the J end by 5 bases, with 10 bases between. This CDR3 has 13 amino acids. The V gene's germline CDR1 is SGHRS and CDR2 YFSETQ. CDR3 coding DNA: TGCGCCAGCAGCTTACAGTTTCGGGAGACCCAGTACTTC. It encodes CASSLQFRETQYF.

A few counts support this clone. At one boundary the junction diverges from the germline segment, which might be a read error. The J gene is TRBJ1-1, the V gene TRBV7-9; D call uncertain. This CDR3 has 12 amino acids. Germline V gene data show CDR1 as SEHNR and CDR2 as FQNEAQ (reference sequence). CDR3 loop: CASSRGFSFDIF. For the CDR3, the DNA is TGTGCCAGCTCTCGGGGTTTTTCCTTTGACATCTTT.

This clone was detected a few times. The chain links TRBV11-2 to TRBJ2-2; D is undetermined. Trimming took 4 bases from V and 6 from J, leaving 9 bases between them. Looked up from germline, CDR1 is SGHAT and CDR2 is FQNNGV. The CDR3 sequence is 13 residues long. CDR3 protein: CASSSQQAGELFF. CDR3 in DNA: TGTGCCAGCAGCTCGCAACAAGCCGGGGAGCTGTTTTTT.

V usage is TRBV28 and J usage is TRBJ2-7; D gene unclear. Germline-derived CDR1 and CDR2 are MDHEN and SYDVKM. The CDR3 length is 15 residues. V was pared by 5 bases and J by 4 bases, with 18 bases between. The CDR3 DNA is TGTGCCAGCAGTCTCCCGGGCAGCCCCACTTACGAGCAGTACTTC. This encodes CASSLPGSPTYEQYF.

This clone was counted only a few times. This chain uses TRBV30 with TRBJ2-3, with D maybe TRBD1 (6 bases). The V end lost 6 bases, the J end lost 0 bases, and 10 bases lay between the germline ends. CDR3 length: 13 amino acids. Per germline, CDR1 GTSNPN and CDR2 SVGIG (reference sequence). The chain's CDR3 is CACRQASTDTQYF. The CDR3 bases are TGTGCCTGCAGACAGGCTAGCACAGATACGCAGTATTTT.

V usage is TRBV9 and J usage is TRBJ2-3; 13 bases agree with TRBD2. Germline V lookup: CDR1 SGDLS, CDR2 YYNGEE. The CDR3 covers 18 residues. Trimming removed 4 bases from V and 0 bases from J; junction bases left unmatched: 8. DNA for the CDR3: TGTGCCAGCAGCCCCGGGACTAGCGGGACTTCTAGCACAGATACGCAGTATTTT. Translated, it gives CASSPGTSGTSSTDTQYF.

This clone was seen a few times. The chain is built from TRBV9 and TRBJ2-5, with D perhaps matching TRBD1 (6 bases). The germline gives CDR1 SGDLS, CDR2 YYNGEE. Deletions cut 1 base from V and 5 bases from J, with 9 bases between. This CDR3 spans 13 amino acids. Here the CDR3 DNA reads TGTGCCAGCAGCGTACAGGGGACGGAGACCCAGTACTTC. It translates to CASSVQGTETQYF.

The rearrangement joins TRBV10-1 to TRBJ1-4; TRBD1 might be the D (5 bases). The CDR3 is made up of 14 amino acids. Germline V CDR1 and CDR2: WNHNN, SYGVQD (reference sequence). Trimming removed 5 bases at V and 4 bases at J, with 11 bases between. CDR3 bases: TGCGCCAGCAGTAGGCAGGGACTTAATGAAAAACTGTTTTTT. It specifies CASSRQGLNEKLFF.

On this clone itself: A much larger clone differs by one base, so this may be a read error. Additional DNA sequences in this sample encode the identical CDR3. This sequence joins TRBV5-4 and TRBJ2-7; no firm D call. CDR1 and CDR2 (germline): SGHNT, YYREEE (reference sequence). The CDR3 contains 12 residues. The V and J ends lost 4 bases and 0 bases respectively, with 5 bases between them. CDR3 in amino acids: CASSPNSYEQYF. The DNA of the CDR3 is TGTGCCAGCAGCCCCAACTCCTACGAGCAGTACTTC.

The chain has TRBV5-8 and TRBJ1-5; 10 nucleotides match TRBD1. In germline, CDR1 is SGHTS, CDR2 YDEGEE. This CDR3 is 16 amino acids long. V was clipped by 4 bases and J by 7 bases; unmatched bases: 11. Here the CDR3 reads CASSRDRGQGRQPQHF. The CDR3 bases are TGTGCCAGCAGCCGCGATCGGGGACAGGGGCGACAGCCCCAGCATTTT.

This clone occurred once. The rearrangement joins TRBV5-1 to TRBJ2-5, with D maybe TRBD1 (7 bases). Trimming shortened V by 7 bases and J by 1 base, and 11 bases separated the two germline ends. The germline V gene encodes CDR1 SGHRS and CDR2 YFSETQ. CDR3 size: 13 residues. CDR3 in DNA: TGCGCCAGCCGCGGGACAGCCCAAGAGACCCAGTACTTC. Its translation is CASRGTAQETQYF.

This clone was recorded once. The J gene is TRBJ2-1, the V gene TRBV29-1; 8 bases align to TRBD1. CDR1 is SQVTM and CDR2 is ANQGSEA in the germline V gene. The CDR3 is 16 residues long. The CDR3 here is CSGTEPNRGFYNEQFF. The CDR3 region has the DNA TGCAGTGGAACCGAACCCAACAGGGGGTTCTACAATGAGCAGTTCTTC.

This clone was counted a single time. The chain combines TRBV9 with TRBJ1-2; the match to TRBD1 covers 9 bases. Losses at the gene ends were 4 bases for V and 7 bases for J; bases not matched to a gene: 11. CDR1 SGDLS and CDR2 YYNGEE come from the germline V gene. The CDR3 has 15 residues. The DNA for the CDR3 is TGTGCCAGCAGCACGAGACAGGGGGGCTTAGGTGGCTACACCTTC. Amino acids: CASSTRQGGLGGYTF.

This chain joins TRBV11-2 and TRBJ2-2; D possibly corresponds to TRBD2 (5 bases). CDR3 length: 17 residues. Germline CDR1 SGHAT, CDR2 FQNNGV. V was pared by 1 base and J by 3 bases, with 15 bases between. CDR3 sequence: CASSLVASDTYTGELFF. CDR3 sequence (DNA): TGTGCCAGCAGCTTAGTAGCGAGTGACACGTACACCGGGGAGCTGTTTTTT.

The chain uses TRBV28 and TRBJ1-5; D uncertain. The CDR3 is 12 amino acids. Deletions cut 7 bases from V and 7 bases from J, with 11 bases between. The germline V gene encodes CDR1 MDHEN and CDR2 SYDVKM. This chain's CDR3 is CASKSGRQPQHF. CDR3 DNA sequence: TGTGCCAGCAAATCAGGTCGGCAGCCCCAGCATTTT.

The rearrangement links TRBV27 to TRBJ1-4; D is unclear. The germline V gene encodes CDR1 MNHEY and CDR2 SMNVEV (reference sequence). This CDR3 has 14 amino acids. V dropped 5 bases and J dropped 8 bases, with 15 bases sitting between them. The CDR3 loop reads CASSLTLRREKLFF. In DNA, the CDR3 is TGTGCCAGCAGTCTAACCCTCAGGAGGGAAAAACTGTTTTTT.